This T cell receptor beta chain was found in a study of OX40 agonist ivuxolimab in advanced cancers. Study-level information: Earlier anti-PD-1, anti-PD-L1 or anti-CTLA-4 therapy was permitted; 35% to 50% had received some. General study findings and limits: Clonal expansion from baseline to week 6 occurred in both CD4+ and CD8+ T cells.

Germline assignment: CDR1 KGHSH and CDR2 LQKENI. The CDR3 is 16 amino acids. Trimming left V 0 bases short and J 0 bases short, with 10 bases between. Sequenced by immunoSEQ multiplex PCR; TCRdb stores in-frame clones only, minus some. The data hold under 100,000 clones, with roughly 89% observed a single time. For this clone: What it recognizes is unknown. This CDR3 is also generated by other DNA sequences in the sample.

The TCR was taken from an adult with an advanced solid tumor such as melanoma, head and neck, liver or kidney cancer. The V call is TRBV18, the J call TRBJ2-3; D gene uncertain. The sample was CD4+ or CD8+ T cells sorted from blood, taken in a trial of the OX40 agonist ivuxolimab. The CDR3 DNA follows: TGTGCCAGCTCACCACCGGCTACCCCTAGCACAGATACGCAGTATTTT. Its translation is CASSPPATPSTDTQYF.